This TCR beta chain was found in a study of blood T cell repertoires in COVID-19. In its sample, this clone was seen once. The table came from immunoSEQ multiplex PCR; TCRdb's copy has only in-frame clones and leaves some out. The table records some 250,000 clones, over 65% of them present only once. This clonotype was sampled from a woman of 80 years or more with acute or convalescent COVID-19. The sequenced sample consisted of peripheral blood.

Here the CDR3 DNA reads TGTGCCAGTGGGGGACAGGGTCGGACTGAAGCTTTCTTT. This sequence encodes CASGGQGRTEAFF. The gene calls are TRBV19 and TRBJ1-1; TRBD1 aligns across 9 bases. Germline CDR1 reads LNHDA; CDR2 reads SQIVND (reference sequence). This CDR3 is built from 13 residues. Unmatched junction bases numbered 6, after V lost 8 bases and J lost 5 bases.